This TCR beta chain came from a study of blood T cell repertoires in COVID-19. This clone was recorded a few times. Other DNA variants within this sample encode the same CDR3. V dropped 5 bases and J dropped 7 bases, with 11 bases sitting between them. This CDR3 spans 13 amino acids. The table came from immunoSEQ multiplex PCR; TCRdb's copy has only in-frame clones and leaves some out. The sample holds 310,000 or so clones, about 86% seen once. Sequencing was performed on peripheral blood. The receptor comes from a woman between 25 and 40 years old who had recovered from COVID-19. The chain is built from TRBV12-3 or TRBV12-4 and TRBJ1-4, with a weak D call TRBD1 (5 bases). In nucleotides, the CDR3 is TGTGCCAGCAGTCTTCAGGGCGCTGAAAAACTGTTTTTT. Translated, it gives CASSLQGAEKLFF.